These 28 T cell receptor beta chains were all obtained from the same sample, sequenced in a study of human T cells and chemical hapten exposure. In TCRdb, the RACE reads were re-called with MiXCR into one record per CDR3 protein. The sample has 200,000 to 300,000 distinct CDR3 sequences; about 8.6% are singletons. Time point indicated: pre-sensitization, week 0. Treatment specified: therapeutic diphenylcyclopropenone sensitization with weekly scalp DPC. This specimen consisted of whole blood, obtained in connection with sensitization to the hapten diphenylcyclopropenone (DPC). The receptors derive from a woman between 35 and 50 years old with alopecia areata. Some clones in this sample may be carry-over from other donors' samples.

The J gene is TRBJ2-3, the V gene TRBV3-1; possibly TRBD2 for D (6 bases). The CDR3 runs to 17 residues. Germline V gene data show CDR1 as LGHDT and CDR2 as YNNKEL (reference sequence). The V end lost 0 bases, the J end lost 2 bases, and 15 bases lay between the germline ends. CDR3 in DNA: TGTGCCAGCAGCCAAGAGTCAAATCTAGCGTTCACAGATACGCAGTATTTT. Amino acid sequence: CASSQESNLAFTDTQYF.

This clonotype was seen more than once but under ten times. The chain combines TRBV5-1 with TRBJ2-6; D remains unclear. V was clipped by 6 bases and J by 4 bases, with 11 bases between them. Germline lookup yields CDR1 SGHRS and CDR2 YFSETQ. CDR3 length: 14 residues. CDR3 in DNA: TGCGCCAGCACTGAGACCCCCGGGGCCAACGTCCTGACTTTC. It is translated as CASTETPGANVLTF.

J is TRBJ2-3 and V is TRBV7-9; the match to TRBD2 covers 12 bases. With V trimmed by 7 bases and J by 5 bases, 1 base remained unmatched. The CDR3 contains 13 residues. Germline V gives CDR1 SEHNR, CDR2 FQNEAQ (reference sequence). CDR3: CASKLAGGDTQYF. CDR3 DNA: TGTGCCAGCAAACTAGCGGGAGGAGATACGCAGTATTTT.

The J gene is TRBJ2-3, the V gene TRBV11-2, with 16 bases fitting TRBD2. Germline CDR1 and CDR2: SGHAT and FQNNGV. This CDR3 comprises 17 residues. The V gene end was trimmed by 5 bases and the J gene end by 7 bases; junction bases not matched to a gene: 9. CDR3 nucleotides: TGTGCCAGCAGCCCGGGACTAGCGGGAGGGCCGGTAAATACGCAGTATTTT. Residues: CASSPGLAGGPVNTQYF.

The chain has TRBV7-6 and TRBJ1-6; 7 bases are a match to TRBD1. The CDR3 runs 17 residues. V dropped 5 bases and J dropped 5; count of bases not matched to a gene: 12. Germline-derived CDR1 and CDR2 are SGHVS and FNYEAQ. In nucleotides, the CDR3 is TGTGCCAGCAGCAAACGGGGCAGGGGGGAAGATAATTCACCCCTCCACTTT. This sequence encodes CASSKRGRGEDNSPLHF.

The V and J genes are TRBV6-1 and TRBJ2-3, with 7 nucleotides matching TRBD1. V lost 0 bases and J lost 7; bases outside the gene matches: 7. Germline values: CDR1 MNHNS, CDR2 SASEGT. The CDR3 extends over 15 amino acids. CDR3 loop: CASSEARQGRNTQYF. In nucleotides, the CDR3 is TGTGCCAGCAGTGAAGCGAGACAGGGCCGGAATACGCAGTATTTT.

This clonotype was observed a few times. The DNA of the CDR3 is TGCAGTGCTAGAGATGACAGGGCCACTGAAGCTTTCTTT. It is translated as CSARDDRATEAFF. The V gene is TRBV20-1, the J gene TRBJ1-1; TRBD1 matches 7 bases. There are 13 residues in the CDR3. The junction had 2 bases not matched to a gene; V was cut back by 0 bases and J by 4 bases. The germline V gene encodes CDR1 DFQATT and CDR2 SNEGSKA (reference sequence).

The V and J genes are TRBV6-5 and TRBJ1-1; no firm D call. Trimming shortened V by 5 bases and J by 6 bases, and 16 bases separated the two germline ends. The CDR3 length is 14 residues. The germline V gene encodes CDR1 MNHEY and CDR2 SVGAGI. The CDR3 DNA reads TGTGCCAGCAGTGCGTCCGGGTTTTTCGCTGAAGCTTTCTTT. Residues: CASSASGFFAEAFF.

CDR3 protein: CASNPGVEDTQYF. The DNA of the CDR3 is TGTGCCAGCAATCCGGGGGTTGAAGATACGCAGTATTTT. V gene TRBV28 combines with J gene TRBJ2-3; D is possibly TRBD2 (6 bases). Trimming cost V 7 bases and J 5 bases, with 13 bases left between them. CDR1 MDHEN and CDR2 SYDVKM come from the germline V gene. This CDR3 has 13 residues. The full variable domain, rest sourced from reference TRBV28 and TRBJ2-3, is DVKVTQSSRYLVKRTGEKVFLECVQDMDHENMFWYRQDPGLGLRLIYFSYDVKMKEKGDIPEGYSVSREKKERFSLILESASTNQTSMYLCASNPGVEDTQYFGPGTRLTVL.

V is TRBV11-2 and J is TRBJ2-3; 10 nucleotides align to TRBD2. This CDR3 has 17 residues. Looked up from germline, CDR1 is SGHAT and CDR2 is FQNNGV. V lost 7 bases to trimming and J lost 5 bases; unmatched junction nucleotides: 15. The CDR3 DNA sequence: TGTGCCAGCACCCCGAGGATTTCTAGCGGGAGTATAGATACGCAGTATTTT. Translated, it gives CASTPRISSGSIDTQYF.

CDR3 DNA sequence: TGTGCCAGCAGTTTAGGGTCTAACTATGGCTACACCTTC. Its translation: CASSLGSNYGYTF. This chain links TRBV12-3 or TRBV12-4 with TRBJ1-2, with no clear D. V was shortened by 1 base and J by 0 bases, with 3 bases between the two germline ends. The CDR3 loop spans 13 amino acids.

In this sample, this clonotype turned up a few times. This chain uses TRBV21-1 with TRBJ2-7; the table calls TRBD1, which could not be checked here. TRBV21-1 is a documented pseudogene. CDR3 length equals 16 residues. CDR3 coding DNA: TGTGCCAGCAGCAATAAAACGGACAGAGACGCCTACGAGCAGTACTTC. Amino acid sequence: CASSNKTDRDAYEQYF.

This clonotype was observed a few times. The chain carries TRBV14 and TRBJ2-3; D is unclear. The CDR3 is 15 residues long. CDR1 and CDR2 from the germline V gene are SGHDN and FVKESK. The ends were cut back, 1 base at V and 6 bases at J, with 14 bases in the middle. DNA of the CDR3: TGTGCCAGCAGCCAAGGAGTAGGCCAGAGGGATACGCAGTATTTT. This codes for CASSQGVGQRDTQYF. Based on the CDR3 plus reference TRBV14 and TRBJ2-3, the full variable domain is EAGVTQFPSHSVIEKGQTVTLRCDPISGHDNLYWYRRVMGKEIKFLLHFVKESKQDESGMPNNRFLAERTGGTYSTLKVQPAELEDSGVYFCASSQGVGQRDTQYFGPGTRLTVL.

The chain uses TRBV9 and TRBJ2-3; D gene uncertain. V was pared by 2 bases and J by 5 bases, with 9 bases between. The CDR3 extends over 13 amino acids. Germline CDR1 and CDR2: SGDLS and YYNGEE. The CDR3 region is CASSVKIVDTQYF. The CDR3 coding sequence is TGTGCCAGCAGCGTGAAGATCGTAGATACGCAGTATTTT.

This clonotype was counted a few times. In DNA, the CDR3 is TGCGCCAGCAGCTCCGAATTCCAAAGGGTTCGGAACACTGAAGCTTTCTTT. Protein product: CASSSEFQRVRNTEAFF. The V gene is TRBV5-1, the J gene TRBJ1-1; D unclear. V lost 3 bases to trimming and J lost 1 base, with 19 bases between them. Germline CDR1 is SGHRS and CDR2 is YFSETQ. The CDR3 is 17 residues long.

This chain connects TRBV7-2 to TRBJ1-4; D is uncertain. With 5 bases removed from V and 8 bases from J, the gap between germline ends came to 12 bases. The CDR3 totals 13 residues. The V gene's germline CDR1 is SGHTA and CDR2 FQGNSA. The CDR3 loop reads CASSRRSEEKLFF. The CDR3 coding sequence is TGTGCCAGCAGCCGGAGGAGTGAAGAAAAACTGTTTTTT.

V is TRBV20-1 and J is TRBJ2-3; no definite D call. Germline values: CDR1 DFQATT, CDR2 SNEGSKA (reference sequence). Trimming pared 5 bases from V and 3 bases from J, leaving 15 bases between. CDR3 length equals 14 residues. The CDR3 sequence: CSAGTESLTDTQYF. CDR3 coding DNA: TGCAGTGCTGGAACGGAGTCCCTGACAGATACGCAGTATTTT.

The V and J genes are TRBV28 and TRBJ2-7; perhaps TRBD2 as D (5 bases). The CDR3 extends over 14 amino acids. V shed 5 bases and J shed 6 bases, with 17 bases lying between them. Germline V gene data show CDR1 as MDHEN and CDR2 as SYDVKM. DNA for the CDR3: TGTGCCAGCAGTCCCCCCGGGATCTGGGGCGAGCAGTACTTC. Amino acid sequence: CASSPPGIWGEQYF.

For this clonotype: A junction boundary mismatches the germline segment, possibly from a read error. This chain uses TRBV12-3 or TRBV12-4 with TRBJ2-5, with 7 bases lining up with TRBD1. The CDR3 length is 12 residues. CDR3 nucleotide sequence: TGTGCCAGCAGTTTAGCGCCCGGGACAGCCTTCTTC. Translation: CASSLAPGTAFF.

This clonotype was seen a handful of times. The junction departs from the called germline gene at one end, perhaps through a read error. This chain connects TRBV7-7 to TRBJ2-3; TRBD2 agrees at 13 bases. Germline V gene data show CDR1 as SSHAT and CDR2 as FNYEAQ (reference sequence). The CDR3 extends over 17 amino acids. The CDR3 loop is CASSTTPGLAGTDTQYF. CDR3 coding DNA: TGTGCTAGCAGCACTACGCCGGGACTAGCGGGAACAGATACGCAGTATTTT. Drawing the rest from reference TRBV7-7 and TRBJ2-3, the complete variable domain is GAGVSQSPRYKVTKRGQDVTLRCDPISSHATLYWYQQALGQGPEFLTYFNYEAQPDKSGLPSDRFSAERPEGSISTLTIQRTEQRDSAMYRCASSTTPGLAGTDTQYFGPGTRLTVL.

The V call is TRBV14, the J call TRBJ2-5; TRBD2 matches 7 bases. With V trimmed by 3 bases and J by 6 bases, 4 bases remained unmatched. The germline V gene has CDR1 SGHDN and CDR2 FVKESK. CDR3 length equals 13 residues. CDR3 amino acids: CASSQSGGKTQYF. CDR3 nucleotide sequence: TGTGCCAGCAGCCAGTCGGGAGGAAAGACCCAGTACTTC.

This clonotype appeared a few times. The CDR3 loop is CASRQDRNSGNTIYF. The CDR3 bases are TGTGCCAGCAGACAAGACAGGAACTCTGGAAACACCATATATTTT. The chain recombines TRBV5-5 with TRBJ1-3, with a possible D match to TRBD1 (6 bases). The CDR3 loop spans 15 amino acids. Germline assignment: CDR1 SGHKS and CDR2 YYEKEE (reference sequence). Trimming cost V 5 bases and J 0 bases, with 12 bases left between them.

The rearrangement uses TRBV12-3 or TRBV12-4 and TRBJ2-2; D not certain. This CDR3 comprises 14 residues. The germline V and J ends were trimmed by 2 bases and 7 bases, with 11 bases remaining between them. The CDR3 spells CASSLLVDFGELFF. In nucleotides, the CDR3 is TGTGCCAGCAGTTTACTGGTAGATTTCGGGGAGCTGTTTTTT.

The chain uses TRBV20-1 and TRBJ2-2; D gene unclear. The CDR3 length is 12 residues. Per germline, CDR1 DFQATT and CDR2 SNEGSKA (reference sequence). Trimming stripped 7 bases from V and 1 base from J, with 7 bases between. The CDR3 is CSGSRNTGELFF. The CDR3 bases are TGCAGTGGGAGTCGGAACACCGGGGAGCTGTTTTTT.

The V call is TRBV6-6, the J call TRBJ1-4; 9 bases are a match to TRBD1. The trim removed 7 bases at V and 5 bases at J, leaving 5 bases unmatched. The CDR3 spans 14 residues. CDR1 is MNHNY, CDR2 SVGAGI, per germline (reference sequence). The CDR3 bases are TGTGCCAGCATCGATACAGGGGGCAATGAAAAACTGTTTTTT. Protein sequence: CASIDTGGNEKLFF.

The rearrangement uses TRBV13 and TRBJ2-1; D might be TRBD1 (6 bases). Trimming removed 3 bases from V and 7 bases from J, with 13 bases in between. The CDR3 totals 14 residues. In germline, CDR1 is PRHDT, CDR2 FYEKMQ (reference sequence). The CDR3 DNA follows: TGTGCCAGCAGCTTGGCAGGGGCGACTAATGAGCAGTTCTTC. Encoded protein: CASSLAGATNEQFF.

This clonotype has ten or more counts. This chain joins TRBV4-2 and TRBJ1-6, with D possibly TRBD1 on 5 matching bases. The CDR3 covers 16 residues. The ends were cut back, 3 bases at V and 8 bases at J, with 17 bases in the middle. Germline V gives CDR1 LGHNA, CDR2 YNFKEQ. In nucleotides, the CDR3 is TGTGCCAGCAGCCAGGACCCGTATCGGGGGGATTCACCCCTCCACTTT. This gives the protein CASSQDPYRGDSPLHF.

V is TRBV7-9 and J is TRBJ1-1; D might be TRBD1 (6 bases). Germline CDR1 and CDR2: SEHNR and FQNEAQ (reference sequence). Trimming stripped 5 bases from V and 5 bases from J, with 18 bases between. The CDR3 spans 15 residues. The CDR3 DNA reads TGTGCCAGCAGCCCAGCGGGGGGCGCATCTACTGAAGCTTTCTTT. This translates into CASSPAGGASTEAFF.